One and the same sample provided the 9 T cell receptor beta chains below, sequenced in a study of shared clonotypes between healthy human individuals. Repertoires were generated with immunoSEQ multiplex PCR, while TCRdb's copy carries only in-frame clones and drops some. The sample has over a million clones, around 95% seen once. Source material: naive CD4+ T cells sorted from blood. Subset meaning: CD45RA+ positively selected. These receptors all stem from a man aged 25-45 years in good health.

The CDR3 is CASSPRAIRNEQFF. The CDR3 coding sequence is TGTGCCAGCTCACCACGCGCTATTAGGAATGAGCAGTTCTTC. The chain joins TRBV18 to TRBJ2-1; D is ambiguous. Germline values: CDR1 KGHSH, CDR2 LQKENI. Trimming left V 1 base short and J 7 bases short, with 11 bases between. The CDR3 loop spans 14 amino acids.

The rearrangement links TRBV5-1 to TRBJ1-2; D unclear. This CDR3 is 13 amino acids long. The germline V gene has CDR1 SGHRS and CDR2 YFSETQ. Trimming left V 5 bases short and J 2 bases short, with 10 bases between. This CDR3 is CASRSPANYGYTF. The CDR3 nucleotides read TGCGCCAGCAGGTCTCCAGCCAACTATGGCTACACCTTC.

For this clone: The sample carries other DNA sequences with the same CDR3. The J gene is TRBJ2-3, the V gene TRBV5-1; D unresolved. The CDR3 spans 14 residues. Germline assignment: CDR1 SGHRS and CDR2 YFSETQ. V shed 0 bases and J shed 3 bases, with 8 bases lying between them. The CDR3 DNA reads TGCGCCAGCAGCTTGGATGGGTCGACAGATACGCAGTATTTT. Its translation: CASSLDGSTDTQYF.

In DNA, the CDR3 is TGTGCCAGCAGAGATACCCCCGGAGACAGAGAAAAACTGTTTTTT. Translating it yields CASRDTPGDREKLFF. V usage is TRBV6-1 and J usage is TRBJ1-4; a weak D match, TRBD1 (5 bases). The germline V and J ends were trimmed by 6 bases and 8 bases, with 19 bases remaining between them. The CDR3 is 15 amino acids. Germline V gives CDR1 MNHNS, CDR2 SASEGT.

This chain uses TRBV15 with TRBJ1-2; a possible D gene is TRBD1 (5 bases). This CDR3 has 16 amino acids. From germline, CDR1 is LNHNV and CDR2 YYDKDF (reference sequence). The V gene lost 1 base and the J gene lost 4 bases, with 16 bases spanning the gap. CDR3 coding DNA: TGTGCCACCAGCAGAGTATTCGGGGATGGGGGCTATGGCTACACCTTC. It encodes CATSRVFGDGGYGYTF.

J is TRBJ1-5 and V is TRBV5-6; 10 bases match TRBD1. The V gene's germline CDR1 is SGHDT and CDR2 YYEEEE. This CDR3 has 14 residues. V dropped 2 bases and J dropped 9; count of bases not matched to a gene: 5. Written as DNA, the CDR3 is TGTGCCAGCAGCTTAAGGGACAGGGGAGCGCCCCAGCATTTT. The encoded protein is CASSLRDRGAPQHF. The entire variable domain, with the rest obtained from reference TRBV5-6 and TRBJ1-5, is as follows: DAGVTQSPTHLIKTRGQQVTLRCSPKSGHDTVSWYQQALGQGPQFIFQYYEEEERQRGNFPDRFSGHQFPNYSSELNVNALLLGDSALYLCASSLRDRGAPQHFGDGTRLSIL.

Points on this clone: The sample carries other DNA sequences with the same CDR3. The gene calls are TRBV5-1 and TRBJ2-2, with TRBD1 as a possible D gene (6 bases). CDR1 and CDR2 from the germline V gene are SGHRS and YFSETQ. The CDR3 totals 15 residues. Trimming cost V 0 bases and J 2 bases, with 8 bases left between them. CDR3 coding DNA: TGCGCCAGCAGCTTGGTCAGGGGTAACACCGGGGAGCTGTTTTTT. Its translation is CASSLVRGNTGELFF.

This chain connects TRBV5-4 to TRBJ2-1; unclear D gene. The CDR3 is made up of 13 amino acids. The V gene's germline CDR1 is SGHNT and CDR2 YYREEE (reference sequence). Trimming left V 4 bases short and J 9 bases short, with 14 bases between. The CDR3 sequence: CASSISFAPEQFF. The DNA for the CDR3 is TGTGCCAGCAGCATTAGCTTCGCCCCTGAGCAGTTCTTC.

The rearrangement uses TRBV5-4 and TRBJ2-7; 7 nucleotides agree with TRBD2. The length of the CDR3 is 15 residues. After removal of 0 bases from V and 5 bases from J, the junction contained 8 bases not matched to a gene. CDR1 is SGHNT and CDR2 is YYREEE in the germline V gene (reference sequence). Here the CDR3 reads CASSLASSGDHEQYF. For the CDR3, the DNA is TGTGCCAGCAGCTTGGCCTCTAGCGGTGACCACGAGCAGTACTTC.